This T cell receptor (beta chain) was found in a study of vaccination effects on CD4 cells after COVID-19. On the study more broadly: The median interval between the second dose and post-vaccine sampling was 72 days.

Turning to this clone: What it recognizes is unknown.

This CDR3 is built from 14 residues. The ends were cut back, 1 base at V and 4 bases at J, with 11 bases in the middle. CDR1 and CDR2 (germline): SGHVS, FQNEAQ. Following a 10-day culture, CD4+ T cells were purified. All participants had two doses of either the BNT162b2 or mRNA-1273 vaccine. People in the vaccine group had not been infected with SARS-CoV-2 before, and their nucleocapsid antibodies were negative. Each culture had half its medium swapped for IL-2 medium on days 3 and 7. TCRdb's copy holds only in-frame clones and misses some; the assay was immunoSEQ multiplex PCR. This sample has tens of thousands of clones; more than 65% occur once, and the top ten carry under 10%.

This clonotype originated in a human donor who received a COVID-19 vaccine. The V call is TRBV7-8, the J call TRBJ2-7; tentative D call: TRBD1 (6 bases). This material consisted of CD4+ T cells from PBMCs cultured without peptide, taken after COVID-19 vaccination. The CDR3, as DNA: TGTGCCAGCAGCTTAGGGGACATAACTTACGAGCAGTACTTC. Amino acids: CASSLGDITYEQYF.